A selection of T cell receptor beta chains follows, all from one sample in a study of cytomegalovirus exposure and HLA in healthy donors. Data came from immunoSEQ multiplex PCR; TCRdb stores just in-frame clones and leaves some out. The data contain some 120,000 clones, roughly 77% of them singletons. Material: PBMCs. The receptors stem from a woman in her thirties in good health and CMV-seronegative. Both conserved end residues are part of each CDR3. The D gene is left open where the match is weak. Clone size appears in some rows only: once, few, many, or a class for an expanded clone.

CDR3 DNA: TGTGCCAGCAGCCAAGATAGAAACGGGAGGTGGCAGTTCTTC; CDR3 protein: CASSQDRNGRWQFF; CDR3 length: 14; clone size: -; D gene: TRBD2; J gene: TRBJ2-1; V gene: TRBV4-2
CDR3 DNA: TGTGCCAGCAGCCCTGACCCAAGGGAGACCATATATTTT; CDR3 protein: CASSPDPRETIYF; CDR3 length: 13; clone size: -; D gene: -; J gene: TRBJ1-3; V gene: TRBV6-6
CDR3 DNA: TGTGCCATCAGTGAGTCTGGCAGGGACTATGGCTACACCTTC; CDR3 protein: CAISESGRDYGYTF; CDR3 length: 14; clone size: few; D gene: -; J gene: TRBJ1-2; V gene: TRBV10-3
CDR3 DNA: TGTGCCGACAGGGGGGACGGGACAGATACGCAGTATTTT; CDR3 protein: CADRGDGTDTQYF; CDR3 length: 13; clone size: -; D gene: TRBD1; J gene: TRBJ2-3; V gene: TRBV7-2
CDR3 DNA: TGCAGCGTTATACGAGGGGGAGAAAAACTGTTTTTT; CDR3 protein: CSVIRGGEKLFF; CDR3 length: 12; clone size: -; D gene: -; J gene: TRBJ1-4; V gene: TRBV29-1
CDR3 DNA: TGCGCCAGCAGCTTGTACAGGAGCAGAGCAGAGACCCAGTACTTC; CDR3 protein: CASSLYRSRAETQYF; CDR3 length: 15; clone size: -; D gene: -; J gene: TRBJ2-5; V gene: TRBV5-1
CDR3 DNA: TGTGCCAGCAGAGAGGGAGCGGGCTACAATGAGCAGTTCTTC; CDR3 protein: CASREGAGYNEQFF; CDR3 length: 14; clone size: -; D gene: -; J gene: TRBJ2-1; V gene: TRBV2
CDR3 DNA: TGCGCCACCATGGCCCCGAACACCGGGGAGCTGTTTTTT; CDR3 protein: CATMAPNTGELFF; CDR3 length: 13; clone size: -; D gene: -; J gene: TRBJ2-2; V gene: TRBV5-1
CDR3 DNA: TGCGCCAGCAGCTTCAGGGGGAGGTGGACTGAAGCTTTCTTT; CDR3 protein: CASSFRGRWTEAFF; CDR3 length: 14; clone size: -; D gene: TRBD1; J gene: TRBJ1-1; V gene: TRBV5-1
CDR3 DNA: TGCGCCAGCAGCTTGAATCCCACTCCGACATGGAGGACTGAAGCTTTCTTT; CDR3 protein: CASSLNPTPTWRTEAFF; CDR3 length: 17; clone size: -; D gene: -; J gene: TRBJ1-1; V gene: TRBV5-1
CDR3 DNA: TGTGCCACCAGCAGGGGACTAGCGGGAGCGAATGAGCAGTTCTTC; CDR3 protein: CATSRGLAGANEQFF; CDR3 length: 15; clone size: -; D gene: TRBD2; J gene: TRBJ2-1; V gene: TRBV15
CDR3 DNA: TGTGCCAGCAGCTACGGGGGCAGGGTCTACGAGCAGTACTTC; CDR3 protein: CASSYGGRVYEQYF; CDR3 length: 14; clone size: -; D gene: -; J gene: TRBJ2-7; V gene: TRBV6-5
CDR3 DNA: TGCGCCAGCAGCCTCAGCGAGGCTTTGTACGAGCAGTACTTC; CDR3 protein: CASSLSEALYEQYF; CDR3 length: 14; clone size: -; D gene: -; J gene: TRBJ2-7; V gene: TRBV5-1
CDR3 DNA: TGCGCCAGCAGCTCGGGACAGGGTGGTGAAAAACTGTTTTTT; CDR3 protein: CASSSGQGGEKLFF; CDR3 length: 14; clone size: -; D gene: TRBD1; J gene: TRBJ1-4; V gene: TRBV5-1
CDR3 DNA: TGTGCCAGCAGCCAAGGACAGGGGGCCGGAGAGACCCAGTACTTC; CDR3 protein: CASSQGQGAGETQYF; CDR3 length: 15; clone size: -; D gene: TRBD1; J gene: TRBJ2-5; V gene: TRBV14
CDR3 DNA: TGTGCCAGTAGGCTGGGGACATCTTGGGGCTACACCTTC; CDR3 protein: CASRLGTSWGYTF; CDR3 length: 13; clone size: -; D gene: -; J gene: TRBJ1-2; V gene: TRBV19
CDR3 DNA: TGTGCCAGTAGTATAGTCGACAGAGGCTACACCTTC; CDR3 protein: CASSIVDRGYTF; CDR3 length: 12; clone size: -; D gene: -; J gene: TRBJ1-2; V gene: TRBV19
CDR3 DNA: TGTGCCTGGGATTCTAGCGGGAGCGACCAAGAGACCCAGTACTTC; CDR3 protein: CAWDSSGSDQETQYF; CDR3 length: 15; clone size: -; D gene: TRBD2; J gene: TRBJ2-5; V gene: TRBV30
CDR3 DNA: TGCGCCAGCAGCTTGGGACAGAACACCGGGGAGCTGTTTTTT; CDR3 protein: CASSLGQNTGELFF; CDR3 length: 14; clone size: -; D gene: -; J gene: TRBJ2-2; V gene: TRBV5-1
CDR3 DNA: TGTGCCAGCAGGGGCAATGGGGCGGAGCAGTTCTTC; CDR3 protein: CASRGNGAEQFF; CDR3 length: 12; clone size: -; D gene: -; J gene: TRBJ2-1; V gene: TRBV6-4